This T cell receptor beta chain was recovered during a study of shared clonotypes between healthy human individuals. Repertoires were generated with immunoSEQ multiplex PCR, while TCRdb's copy carries only in-frame clones and drops some. The sample has nearly 2 million clones, about 95% seen once. The trim removed 5 bases at V and 2 bases at J, leaving 7 bases unmatched. The germline CDR1 and CDR2 sequences are SGHKS and YYEKEE (reference sequence). The CDR3 loop spans 15 amino acids. Positive CCR7 selection of CD45RO-negative cells yielded the naive CD8 cells, and terminally differentiated effector memory CD45RA+ cells were excluded.

This clonotype originated in a man younger than 35 in good health. The sequenced sample was naive CD8+ T cells sorted from blood. This chain uses TRBV5-5 with TRBJ2-7; 10 bases are a match to TRBD1. CDR3: CASSWGQGYAYEQYF. In DNA form, the CDR3 reads TGTGCCAGCAGTTGGGGACAGGGGTACGCCTACGAGCAGTACTTC.